The entry below gives a single TCR beta chain sequence along with its context. Assay: immunoSEQ multiplex PCR; the TCRdb copy retains only in-frame clones and omits some. The table records about 75,000 clones, 84% of them present only once. This sample is part of a study of blood T cell repertoires in COVID-19. Overall study: COVID-19 samples, acute and convalescent, were from the United States, Italy and Spain.

This CDR3 is built from 16 residues. Germline V gives CDR1 MDHEN, CDR2 SYDVKM. V lost 6 bases, J lost 5 bases, and 22 bases lay in between. This clonotype was obtained from a woman in her 50s with acute or convalescent COVID-19. The rearrangement uses TRBV28 and TRBJ1-1; D is ambiguous. The sequenced sample consisted of peripheral blood. The CDR3 loop reads CASSPPHGGFRTEAFF. The CDR3 bases are TGTGCCAGCAGCCCGCCCCATGGAGGGTTCAGGACTGAAGCTTTCTTT.